These 25 T cell receptor beta chains share one sample of origin, sequenced in a study of shared clonotypes between healthy human individuals. Measured with immunoSEQ multiplex PCR; TCRdb has only the in-frame clones, and not every one. This table holds around 2.1 million clones, about 92% found once. CD45RO-negative cells were positively selected for CCR7, leaving out terminally differentiated effector memory CD45RA+ cells. Sequencing used naive CD8+ T cells from PBMCs. These receptors all stem from a man in his late teens or twenties in good health. Some clones in this sample may be carry-over from other donors' samples.

V usage is TRBV5-4 and J usage is TRBJ2-1, with TRBD2 matching 11 bases. The J segment lost 3 bases and the V segment lost 4 bases, leaving 6 bases of the junction unmatched. Germline V gives CDR1 SGHNT, CDR2 YYREEE (reference sequence). The CDR3 length is 16 residues. CDR3 residues: CASSPGLAGGYNEQFF. The CDR3 DNA sequence: TGTGCCAGCAGCCCCGGCCTAGCGGGAGGCTACAATGAGCAGTTCTTC.

The CDR3 loop is CASSLVEAYGYTF. The CDR3 region has the DNA TGTGCCAGCAGCTTAGTTGAGGCTTATGGCTACACCTTC. J is TRBJ1-2 and V is TRBV7-9; no clear D. Germline V gives CDR1 SEHNR, CDR2 FQNEAQ (reference sequence). V gave up 1 base and J gave up 5 bases, with 8 bases separating them. This CDR3 has 13 residues.

The V gene is TRBV28, the J gene TRBJ2-3; TRBD1 matches at 11 bases. The CDR3 spans 15 residues. Germline CDR1 and CDR2: MDHEN and SYDVKM. With V trimmed by 3 bases and J by 6 bases, 5 bases remained unmatched. The CDR3 sequence is CASSFEDRGRDTQYF. CDR3 bases: TGTGCCAGCAGTTTCGAGGACAGGGGGCGGGATACGCAGTATTTT.

The genes are TRBV27 and TRBJ2-7, with D possibly TRBD2 on 5 matching bases. V shed 5 bases and J shed 5 bases, with 16 bases lying between them. The germline gives CDR1 MNHEY, CDR2 SMNVEV (reference sequence). The CDR3 contains 14 residues. The CDR3 loop is CASSVTRTKDEQYF. The CDR3 DNA reads as TGTGCCAGCAGTGTCACTAGAACGAAGGACGAGCAGTACTTC.

The CDR3 spells CASSLATRFSGRYNEQFF. CDR3 nucleotides: TGTGCCAGCAGCTTAGCGACTCGATTTAGCGGGAGGTACAATGAGCAGTTCTTC. J is TRBJ2-1 and V is TRBV7-9; 10 bases are a match to TRBD2. Germline lookup yields CDR1 SEHNR and CDR2 FQNEAQ (reference sequence). The CDR3 has 18 residues. V dropped 0 bases and J dropped 4; count of bases not matched to a gene: 9. Together with reference TRBV7-9 and TRBJ2-1, the CDR3 gives the full variable domain: DTGVSQNPRHKITKRGQNVTFRCDPISEHNRLYWYRQTLGQGPEFLTYFQNEAQLEKSRLLSDRFSAERPKGSFSTLEIQRTEQGDSAMYLCASSLATRFSGRYNEQFFGPGTRLTVL.

V is TRBV28 and J is TRBJ1-2; 8 nucleotides agree with TRBD1. The CDR3 is 15 amino acids. CDR1 is MDHEN, CDR2 SYDVKM, per germline. V lost 3 bases and J lost 4; bases outside the gene matches: 7. The CDR3 spells CASSLETGGSYGYTF. The CDR3 nucleotides read TGTGCCAGCAGTTTGGAAACAGGGGGATCCTATGGCTACACCTTC.

In its sample, this clone was seen a few times. This sample includes further DNA sequences coding for the same CDR3. The rearrangement links TRBV19 to TRBJ2-7; D might be TRBD2 (6 bases). V gave up 3 bases and J gave up 3 bases, with 6 bases separating them. CDR1 LNHDA and CDR2 SQIVND come from the germline V gene (reference sequence). The CDR3 length is 12 residues. The CDR3 is CASSMGGYEQYF. CDR3 nucleotides: TGTGCCAGTAGTATGGGGGGCTACGAGCAGTACTTC.

The chain combines TRBV27 with TRBJ2-2; D is uncertain. Trimming left V 3 bases short and J 5 bases short, with 10 bases between. Germline loops: CDR1 MNHEY, CDR2 SMNVEV (reference sequence). The CDR3 totals 14 residues. This chain's CDR3 is CASSFIPITGELFF. The CDR3 bases are TGTGCCAGCAGTTTTATCCCGATTACCGGGGAGCTGTTTTTT.

The chain couples TRBV10-1 to TRBJ2-1; a weak D match, TRBD2 (6 bases). Germline assignment: CDR1 WNHNN and CDR2 SYGVQD (reference sequence). The V gene lost 4 bases and the J gene lost 5 bases, with 15 bases spanning the gap. The CDR3 is made up of 15 amino acids. CDR3 amino acids: CASSGTKPYDNEQFF. The CDR3 DNA sequence: TGCGCCAGCAGTGGGACTAAACCCTACGACAATGAGCAGTTCTTC.

This clone has a single count. V is TRBV27 and J is TRBJ1-1; unclear D gene. CDR1 and CDR2 from the germline V gene are MNHEY and SMNVEV (reference sequence). The CDR3 length is 13 residues. Trimming stripped 3 bases from V and 0 bases from J, with 5 bases between. The CDR3 DNA reads as TGTGCCAGCAGTTTTAATCTGAACACTGAAGCTTTCTTT. Amino acid sequence: CASSFNLNTEAFF.

The chain has TRBV29-1 and TRBJ2-1; D is perhaps TRBD2 (6 bases). Germline CDR1 reads SQVTM; CDR2 reads ANQGSEA. With 1 base removed from V and 3 bases from J, the gap between germline ends came to 10 bases. This CDR3 contains 14 residues. The CDR3 is CSVEVTSRYNEQFF. CDR3 DNA: TGCAGCGTTGAAGTCACTAGCCGCTACAATGAGCAGTTCTTC.

The chain couples TRBV28 to TRBJ2-3; tentatively, D is TRBD2 (7 bases). The CDR3 runs 17 residues. Germline V gene sequence: CDR1 MDHEN, CDR2 SYDVKM. Deletions cut 1 base from V and 2 bases from J, with 16 bases between. The CDR3 DNA is TGTGCCAGCAGTTTATATGACGTAGGGGGGGACACAGATACGCAGTATTTT. This gives the protein CASSLYDVGGDTDTQYF.

The chain carries TRBV4-1 and TRBJ2-7; D not certain. Germline CDR1 is MGHRA and CDR2 is YSYEKL. With 0 bases removed from V and 6 bases from J, the gap between germline ends came to 15 bases. The CDR3 runs 15 residues. The CDR3 loop is CASSQEWTDLVEQYF. The DNA for the CDR3 is TGCGCCAGCAGCCAAGAATGGACGGATCTGGTCGAGCAGTACTTC.

The V call is TRBV10-3, the J call TRBJ2-6; a weak D match, TRBD2 (5 bases). Germline CDR1 is ENHRY and CDR2 is SYGVKD. The V gene lost 7 bases and the J gene lost 0 bases, with 13 bases spanning the gap. The CDR3 consists of 16 residues. CDR3 amino acids: CAITRAPVSGANVLTF. The CDR3 region has the DNA TGTGCCATCACGAGGGCACCAGTCTCTGGGGCCAACGTCCTGACTTTC.

This chain's CDR3 is CASSSRGYEQYF. The CDR3 DNA reads as TGTGCCAGCAGCTCCCGAGGGTACGAGCAGTACTTC. This rearrangement joins TRBV9 to TRBJ2-7; possible D gene TRBD2, 5 bases. Germline lookup yields CDR1 SGDLS and CDR2 YYNGEE. V was shortened by 4 bases and J by 4 bases, with 9 bases between the two germline ends. The CDR3 loop spans 12 amino acids.

Comments on this clone: Other DNA sequences in the sample encode the same CDR3. This rearrangement joins TRBV5-1 to TRBJ2-7; D is ambiguous. CDR3 size: 11 residues. V was cut by 5 bases and J by 0 bases, with 3 bases left in between. The germline CDR1 and CDR2 sequences are SGHRS and YFSETQ. The chain's CDR3 is CASRSSYEQYF. In nucleotides, the CDR3 is TGCGCCAGCAGAAGCTCCTACGAGCAGTACTTC. The full variable domain, rest sourced from reference TRBV5-1 and TRBJ2-7, is KAGVTQTPRYLIKTRGQQVTLSCSPISGHRSVSWYQQTPGQGLQFLFEYFSETQRNKGNFPGRFSGRQFSNSRSEMNVSTLELGDSALYLCASRSSYEQYFGPGTRLTVT.

The rearrangement uses TRBV7-6 and TRBJ2-7, with TRBD1 matching 7 bases. The CDR3 extends over 14 amino acids. The germline V gene encodes CDR1 SGHVS and CDR2 FNYEAQ. The trim removed 5 bases at V and 5 bases at J, leaving 9 bases unmatched. The CDR3 region has the DNA TGTGCCAGCAGCCACGGACAGGCGTTGAACGAGCAGTACTTC. This codes for CASSHGQALNEQYF.

The chain employs TRBV7-9 and TRBJ2-2; 7 nucleotides line up with TRBD2. The germline gives CDR1 SEHNR, CDR2 FQNEAQ (reference sequence). The ends lost 5 bases at V and 5 bases at J; junction bases unmatched: 11. The length of the CDR3 is 16 residues. This CDR3 reads CASSPPEGGITGELFF. In DNA, the CDR3 is TGTGCCAGCAGCCCACCCGAGGGAGGGATTACCGGGGAGCTGTTTTTT.

The J gene is TRBJ2-3, the V gene TRBV4-1, with unresolved D. The CDR3 extends over 15 amino acids. V was clipped by 4 bases and J by 2 bases, with 13 bases between them. Per germline, CDR1 MGHRA and CDR2 YSYEKL. The CDR3 nucleotides are TGCGCCAGCAGCCCCTTTGGTGCCTACACAGATACGCAGTATTTT. Its protein is CASSPFGAYTDTQYF.

The chain couples TRBV9 to TRBJ2-3; TRBD1 or TRBD2 may be the D gene (5 bases each). The CDR3 covers 15 residues. Per the germline V gene, CDR1 is SGDLS and CDR2 is YYNGEE. Trimming shortened V by 0 bases and J by 2 bases, and 10 bases separated the two germline ends. This chain's CDR3 is CASSVEGSPTDTQYF. The CDR3 DNA follows: TGTGCCAGCAGCGTAGAGGGGAGCCCCACAGATACGCAGTATTTT.

This sequence joins TRBV7-9 and TRBJ2-3; 8 nucleotides align to TRBD2. Trimming took 3 bases from V and 4 from J; bases not matched to a gene: 9. The CDR3 runs 16 residues. Germline V gene sequence: CDR1 SEHNR, CDR2 FQNEAQ (reference sequence). This CDR3 is CASSLPSGRGADTQYF. CDR3 DNA: TGTGCCAGCAGCTTGCCAAGCGGGAGAGGGGCAGATACGCAGTATTTT.

This clone showed up just once. This sequence joins TRBV9 and TRBJ1-4; maybe TRBD1 (5 bases). Trimming stripped 0 bases from V and 6 bases from J, with 12 bases between. The CDR3 spans 15 residues. In germline, CDR1 is SGDLS, CDR2 YYNGEE. For the CDR3, the DNA is TGTGCCAGCAGCGTAGAGGGCCAGGGAGATGAAAAACTGTTTTTT. It translates to CASSVEGQGDEKLFF.

This chain links TRBV28 with TRBJ2-3, with D perhaps TRBD1 (5 bases). Germline values: CDR1 MDHEN, CDR2 SYDVKM. The CDR3 runs 14 residues. V was pared by 1 base and J by 2 bases, with 7 bases between. Here the CDR3 reads CASSLLGDTDTQYF. The DNA of the CDR3 is TGTGCCAGCAGTTTATTAGGGGACACAGATACGCAGTATTTT.

The CDR3 DNA follows: TGCAGCGTTGAGGGGCCCACACTAGCGGCCGCGCTGCAAGCTAATACGCAGTATTTT. This gives the protein CSVEGPTLAAALQANTQYF. The rearrangement joins TRBV29-1 to TRBJ2-3; the match to TRBD2 covers 8 bases. V lost 3 bases and J lost 7; bases outside the gene matches: 24. The CDR3 is 19 amino acids. Germline V CDR1 and CDR2: SQVTM, ANQGSEA.

This chain uses TRBV21-1 with TRBJ2-6; the table's D call, TRBD1, was not checked against the DNA. TRBV21-1 is assigned pseudogene status. The CDR3 length is 20 residues. CDR3 sequence: CASSKESQGQGESGANVLTF. In DNA form, the CDR3 reads TGTGCCAGCAGCAAAGAGAGTCAGGGACAGGGGGAGTCGGGGGCCAACGTCCTGACTTTC.